The clone carrying this TCR beta chain has a handful of counts. What it recognizes is unknown. Overall study results and limits: Tumor-infiltrating Treg TCR alpha and beta sequences overlapped most with tumor naive CD4+ T cells, then blood naive. The TCR gene usage of tumor memory CD4+ T cells clustered together with blood and lymph node memory CD4+ cells and with lymph node naive CD4+ cells.

The sorted Tregs were CD4+CD25+CD127-/low cells. After constant-region reverse-primer amplification, full-length variable regions underwent semi-nested PCR with Nested Universal Primer A. TCRdb redid the calling of the 5' RACE reads with MiXCR, one entry per CDR3 protein. The sample holds approximately 50,000 distinct CDR3 sequences, 20% seen once. The sequencing sample was made of tumor-infiltrating Tregs sorted from the breast tumor. This sequence was found in a female donor with breast cancer.

CDR3 region: CASSQGAERGNTQYF. The CDR3 DNA sequence: TGTGCCAGCAGCCAGGGGGCGGAAAGGGGGAATACGCAGTATTTT. J is TRBJ2-3 and V is TRBV3-1; D perhaps matches TRBD1 (6 bases). The germline gives CDR1 LGHDT, CDR2 YNNKEL (reference sequence). V was trimmed by 3 bases and J by 7 bases, leaving 17 bases between them. This CDR3 spans 15 amino acids.